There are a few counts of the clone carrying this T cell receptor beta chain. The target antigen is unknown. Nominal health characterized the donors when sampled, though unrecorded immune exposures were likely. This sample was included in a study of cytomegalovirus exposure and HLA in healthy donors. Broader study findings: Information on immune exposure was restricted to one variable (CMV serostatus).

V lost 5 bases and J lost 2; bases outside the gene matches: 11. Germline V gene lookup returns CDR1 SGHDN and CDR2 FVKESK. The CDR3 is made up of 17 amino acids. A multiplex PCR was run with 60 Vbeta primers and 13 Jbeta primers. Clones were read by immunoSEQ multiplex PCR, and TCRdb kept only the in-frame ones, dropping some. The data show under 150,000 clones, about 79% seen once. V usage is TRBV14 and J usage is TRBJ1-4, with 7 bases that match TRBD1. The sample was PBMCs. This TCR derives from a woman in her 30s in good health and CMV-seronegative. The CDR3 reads CASSGTTGTTTNEKLFF. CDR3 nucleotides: TGTGCCAGCAGCGGGACGACAGGGACCACTACTAATGAAAAACTGTTTTTT.